The entry that follows covers one T cell receptor beta chain sequence. After removal of 7 bases from V and 8 bases from J, the junction contained 14 bases not matched to a gene. The CDR3 has 15 amino acids. Germline CDR1 and CDR2: SNHLY and FYNNEI. Researchers ran the PCR with 60 Vbeta and 13 Jbeta primers. Sequencing was performed with immunoSEQ multiplex PCR; in TCRdb, only in-frame clones are kept and a portion is missing. The repertoire holds under 150,000 clones, 75% to 80% seen once, with 6.2% in the top ten. The data were obtained in a study of cytomegalovirus exposure and HLA in healthy donors.

The sample taken for sequencing was PBMCs. The chain recombines TRBV2 with TRBJ2-1; the match to TRBD1 covers 7 bases. The clonotype originates from a middle-aged woman in good health and CMV-seropositive. CDR3 coding DNA: TGTGCCAGCAACCCCCGGGACAGCCAAATCCATGAGCAGTTCTTC. Residues: CASNPRDSQIHEQFF.